The following is a T cell receptor (beta chain) sequence with its context. Its antigen is as yet unknown. The germline V and J ends were trimmed by 4 bases and 8 bases, with 14 bases remaining between them. Germline V CDR1 and CDR2: LGHNA, YNFKEQ. This CDR3 contains 14 residues. Then a second PCR, running roughly 7 to 11 cycles, was carried out with a sample-barcoded 5' primer and a J-beta primer mix. Using its own MiXCR run on the 5' RACE reads, TCRdb lists one record per CDR3 protein. The top ten clones hold roughly 10% of a sample with about 1.6 million distinct CDR3 sequences, roughly 30% of them seen once. The sample belongs to a study of blood T cells in healthy people across ages. Study observations and caveats: It was not possible, with unsorted PBMCs, to conclusively compare naive and antigen-experienced cells. Roughly linear declines in TCR beta diversity per million T cells occurred with age.

Donors were healthy Caucasian individuals from Russia aged roughly 6 to 95. The extraction recovered at least 5.5 micrograms of total RNA per sample. Sequencing was carried out using blood. This TCR was sampled from a woman in her 30s in good health. The rearrangement links TRBV4-2 to TRBJ1-4; no clear D gene. The CDR3 DNA follows: TGTGCCAGCAGCCGCCCCGGGATAGGAGAAAAACTGTTTTTT. The encoded protein is CASSRPGIGEKLFF.